This TCR beta chain is from a study of shared clonotypes between healthy human individuals. Study conclusions and caveats: At large depth, rarefaction still showed sorted-subset sequencing to be incomplete.

The CDR3 extends over 14 amino acids. Germline V gene lookup returns CDR1 MDHEN and CDR2 SYDVKM. J was trimmed by 4 bases and V by 5 bases; bases with no gene match: 7. Comments on this clone: Its antigen is not known.

Investigators divided CD4+ cells into CD45RA+ naive and CD45RA-negative memory subsets. TCRdb's table, derived via immunoSEQ multiplex PCR, lists solely in-frame clones and lacks some. The table lists some 790,000 clones, around 70% of them singletons. The sequenced sample was memory CD4+ T cells sorted from blood. Sample subset: CD45RA-negative fraction. The chain is built from TRBV28 and TRBJ1-1; 7 nucleotides match TRBD1. The receptor comes from a woman aged 25 to 39 in good health. The DNA for the CDR3 is TGTGCCAGCAGTATCCAGACAGGGAGCACTGAAGCTTTCTTT. This sequence encodes CASSIQTGSTEAFF.